The 16 T cell receptor beta chains below were found in one sample sequenced in a study of monozygotic twins with cystic fibrosis. The method was immunoSEQ multiplex PCR; TCRdb's version includes in-frame clones alone and lacks a portion of them. The sample carries 30,000 to 40,000 clones, under 95% recorded once. Sequencing was carried out using blood. Every receptor here comes from a boy between 2 and 10 years old with cystic fibrosis.

This chain joins TRBV2 and TRBJ2-1; D ambiguous. The germline gives CDR1 SNHLY, CDR2 FYNNEI. This CDR3 is 13 amino acids long. The V end lost 3 bases, the J end lost 4 bases, and 7 bases lay between the germline ends. CDR3: CASSEFRYNEQFF. The CDR3 region has the DNA TGTGCCAGCAGTGAGTTTAGATACAATGAGCAGTTCTTC.

This chain connects TRBV29-1 to TRBJ2-3; D is undetermined. The CDR3 covers 18 residues. Trimming took off 0 bases at V and 2 bases at J, with 21 bases between the two ends. Germline V gene sequence: CDR1 SQVTM, CDR2 ANQGSEA. The CDR3 region is CSVEDLMEMRTHTDTQYF. CDR3 bases: TGCAGCGTTGAAGATCTTATGGAGATGAGGACCCACACAGATACGCAGTATTTT.

The chain recombines TRBV11-3 with TRBJ2-7; D ambiguous. CDR1 SGHNT and CDR2 YENEEA come from the germline V gene. Trimming shortened V by 1 base and J by 4 bases, and 8 bases separated the two germline ends. This CDR3 contains 13 residues. The DNA of the CDR3 is TGTGCCAGCAGCTTAGTACCGCAATACGAGCAGTACTTC. Amino acid sequence: CASSLVPQYEQYF.

The rearrangement joins TRBV2 to TRBJ1-2; TRBD1 aligns across 8 bases. The length of the CDR3 is 13 residues. Trimming cost V 7 bases and J 8 bases; bases outside gene matches: 9. The germline gives CDR1 SNHLY, CDR2 FYNNEI. CDR3 coding DNA: TGTGCCAGCACCGGCAGGACAGGGCAGGGCTACACCTTC. The encoded protein is CASTGRTGQGYTF.

The chain has TRBV6-4 and TRBJ1-1; D may be TRBD1 (5 bases). The V gene lost 3 bases and the J gene lost 5 bases, with 10 bases spanning the gap. CDR1 and CDR2 from the germline V gene are MRHNA and SNTAGT. CDR3 length: 13 amino acids. The CDR3 DNA reads as TGTGCCAGCAGTGATGGGGGAGGGACTGAAGCTTTCTTT. Encoded protein: CASSDGGGTEAFF.

The V and J genes are TRBV18 and TRBJ1-1; D is uncertain. Germline CDR1 is KGHSH and CDR2 is LQKENI. The CDR3 is made up of 15 amino acids. V lost 2 bases and J lost 2, with 12 bases in between. As DNA, the CDR3 is TGTGCCAGCTCACCAGGCGGGGTCGGAAACACTGAAGCTTTCTTT. It encodes CASSPGGVGNTEAFF.

J is TRBJ2-2 and V is TRBV7-9; no clear D gene. V was clipped by 7 bases and J by 0 bases, with 18 bases between them. The CDR3 contains 17 residues. In germline, CDR1 is SEHNR, CDR2 FQNEAQ (reference sequence). DNA of the CDR3: TGTGCCAGCATCTCTTCACTGGCGGCCGCGAACACCGGGGAGCTGTTTTTT. Its translation is CASISSLAAANTGELFF.

The genes are TRBV5-1 and TRBJ1-2; 10 bases are a match to TRBD1. Germline V lookup: CDR1 SGHRS, CDR2 YFSETQ. This CDR3 is built from 16 residues. V shed 0 bases and J 5 bases; nucleotides not matched to a gene: 7. The CDR3 nucleotides read TGCGCCAGCAGCTTGGAACGGGACAGGGGTCTTTATGGCTACACCTTC. Translated, it gives CASSLERDRGLYGYTF.

V and J are TRBV7-9 and TRBJ2-7, with unresolved D. CDR1 is SEHNR and CDR2 is FQNEAQ in the germline V gene (reference sequence). V lost 1 base and J lost 2, with 9 bases in between. This CDR3 is 14 amino acids long. CDR3 nucleotide sequence: TGTGCCAGCAGCTTAGAGGTCAGCCCCTACGAGCAGTACTTC. Residues: CASSLEVSPYEQYF.

V and J are TRBV6-5 and TRBJ2-2; D is undetermined. V shed 2 bases and J shed 6 bases, with 7 bases lying between them. Per the germline V gene, CDR1 is MNHEY and CDR2 is SVGAGI. This CDR3 spans 13 amino acids. CDR3 in amino acids: CASSYGWAGELFF. CDR3 coding DNA: TGTGCCAGCAGTTACGGGTGGGCCGGGGAGCTGTTTTTT.

V and J are TRBV9 and TRBJ2-5; TRBD2 aligns across 14 bases. The CDR3 loop spans 16 amino acids. The trim removed 3 bases at V and 7 bases at J, leaving 8 bases unmatched. Germline V gene lookup returns CDR1 SGDLS and CDR2 YYNGEE. The CDR3 reads CASSEGTSGGWATQYF. In nucleotides, the CDR3 is TGTGCCAGCAGCGAAGGGACTAGCGGGGGTTGGGCGACCCAGTACTTC.

The rearrangement links TRBV5-6 to TRBJ1-1, with D perhaps TRBD1 (5 bases). V lost 4 bases and J lost 2, with 9 bases in between. CDR3 length: 13 amino acids. Looked up from germline, CDR1 is SGHDT and CDR2 is YYEEEE. The CDR3 DNA is TGTGCCAGCAGCAAAGACAGAAACACTGAAGCTTTCTTT. Protein: CASSKDRNTEAFF.

This chain joins TRBV19 and TRBJ1-5, with a possible D match to TRBD1 (6 bases). V lost 6 bases and J 2 bases, leaving 17 bases between the germline ends. CDR1 LNHDA and CDR2 SQIVND come from the germline V gene (reference sequence). This CDR3 region has 16 residues. The CDR3: CASRPEGGLGNQPQHF. The CDR3 DNA reads TGTGCCAGTAGACCTGAGGGGGGGCTTGGCAATCAGCCCCAGCATTTT.

This clone appeared a single time. The gene calls are TRBV6-4 and TRBJ2-1, with 11 positions matching TRBD1. V trimming: 2 bases; J trimming: 6 bases; junction bases outside the gene matches: 0. The CDR3 totals 14 residues. CDR1 is MRHNA, CDR2 SNTAGT, per germline. CDR3 nucleotides: TGTGCCAGCAGTGACGGACAGGGGGCCAATGAGCAGTTCTTC. This translates into CASSDGQGANEQFF.

The chain employs TRBV20-1 and TRBJ2-3; D uncertain. The CDR3 consists of 11 residues. Germline lookup yields CDR1 DFQATT and CDR2 SNEGSKA (reference sequence). Trimming shortened V by 6 bases and J by 6 bases, and 10 bases separated the two germline ends. CDR3 protein: CSARTGDTQYF. CDR3 nucleotide sequence: TGCAGTGCCCGAACCGGGGATACGCAGTATTTT.

The rearrangement joins TRBV11-2 to TRBJ1-1, with D tentatively TRBD1 (5 bases). Germline V CDR1 and CDR2: SGHAT, FQNNGV. With 2 bases removed from V and 4 bases from J, the gap between germline ends came to 20 bases. CDR3 length equals 17 residues. CDR3 amino acids: CASSLYWGEGYGTEAFF. CDR3 coding DNA: TGTGCCAGCAGCTTATATTGGGGCGAAGGCTACGGCACTGAAGCTTTCTTT.